These 9 T cell receptor beta chains came from one sample sequenced in a study of CD8 T cell repertoires and HIV-1 epitope variants. Their antigen targets remain unknown. The data were produced by immunoSEQ multiplex PCR, yet TCRdb's version contains in-frame clones alone and is incomplete. The table shows about 2,500 clones, with 72% occurring only once. Sequenced sample: cultured CD8+ T cells derived from PBMCs. The receptors originated from a male donor with HIV.

The chain employs TRBV25-1 and TRBJ1-1, with TRBD1 matching 7 bases. Germline values: CDR1 MGHDK, CDR2 SYGVNS. This CDR3 contains 12 residues. The CDR3: CATGAGGTEAFF. The CDR3 DNA reads as TGTGCTACAGGGGCGGGTGGCACTGAAGCTTTCTTT.

V gene TRBV28 combines with J gene TRBJ2-3, with TRBD1 matching over 8 bases. Per germline, CDR1 MDHEN and CDR2 SYDVKM. The trim removed 1 base at V and 4 bases at J, leaving 10 bases unmatched. The CDR3 extends over 17 amino acids. CDR3 amino acids: CASSLFAGGELADTQYF. CDR3 in DNA: TGTGCCAGCAGTTTATTTGCAGGGGGCGAGCTTGCAGATACGCAGTATTTT.

V usage is TRBV18 and J usage is TRBJ2-7; D ambiguous. V was pared by 4 bases and J by 5 bases, with 12 bases between. From germline, CDR1 is KGHSH and CDR2 LQKENI. The CDR3 has 13 residues. The CDR3 loop is CASSRQAVDEQYF. DNA for the CDR3: TGTGCCAGCTCACGGCAGGCGGTTGACGAGCAGTACTTC.

This clone rates as large (0.1 to 1%). The chain is built from TRBV2 and TRBJ2-1, with D perhaps matching TRBD2 (7 bases). Between the trimmed V and J ends, which lost 3 bases and 7 bases, there was a span of 13 bases. CDR3 length equals 14 residues. The germline CDR1 and CDR2 sequences are SNHLY and FYNNEI. CDR3 region: CASSEGGTLNEQFF. In DNA, the CDR3 is TGTGCCAGCAGTGAGGGGGGGACATTGAATGAGCAGTTCTTC.

The V gene is TRBV7-9, the J gene TRBJ2-7; D is ambiguous. Trimming removed 8 bases at V and 3 bases at J, with 14 bases between. Germline V lookup: CDR1 SEHNR, CDR2 FQNEAQ (reference sequence). The CDR3 consists of 13 residues. The CDR3 sequence: CASCLLAGYEQYF. The CDR3 DNA reads as TGTGCCAGCTGTCTGTTGGCCGGCTACGAGCAGTACTTC.

This chain links TRBV6-1 with TRBJ2-1; unclear D gene. The CDR3 has 15 residues. Germline V gene lookup returns CDR1 MNHNS and CDR2 SASEGT. V lost 6 bases to trimming and J lost 3 bases, with 15 bases between them. The CDR3 protein is CASSESPPVYNEQFF. The CDR3 DNA reads as TGTGCCAGCAGCGAATCCCCCCCAGTCTACAATGAGCAGTTCTTC.

J is TRBJ1-1 and V is TRBV28; D unresolved. Germline assignment: CDR1 MDHEN and CDR2 SYDVKM. Trimming left V 1 base short and J 9 bases short, with 15 bases between. The CDR3 runs to 14 residues. CDR3 in DNA: TGTGCCAGCAGTTTATCTCGGGTCCCGGCAAAAGCTTTCTTT. It codes for CASSLSRVPAKAFF.

CDR3 coding DNA: TGTGCCAGCAGCTTGACCCGGGACCGAATGCAAGAGACCCAGTACTTC. The encoded protein is CASSLTRDRMQETQYF. The chain is built from TRBV13 and TRBJ2-5, with D possibly called TRBD1 or TRBD2 (5 bases each). From germline, CDR1 is PRHDT and CDR2 FYEKMQ (reference sequence). CDR3 size: 16 residues. Trimming took 3 bases from V and 2 from J, leaving 16 bases between them.

This clone was recorded a few times. The chain links TRBV7-9 to TRBJ2-1; 8 positions match TRBD1. V gave up 5 bases and J gave up 9 bases; unmatched junction bases: 6. Per the germline V gene, CDR1 is SEHNR and CDR2 is FQNEAQ (reference sequence). CDR3 length: 13 amino acids. CDR3: CASSRTGYGEQFF. DNA of the CDR3: TGTGCCAGCAGCCGGACAGGGTACGGTGAGCAGTTCTTC.